The rows below give T cell receptor beta chains drawn from one sample of a study of beta chain features in type 1 diabetes. The protocol was immunoSEQ multiplex PCR, while the TCRdb copy is restricted to in-frame clones and leaves out a portion. There are about 290,000 clones in the sample; under 8.5% occur only once, and about 0.93% lies in the top ten. Sequenced material: central memory CD4+ T cells from blood. These receptors all stem from a young woman in good health. CDR3s include the opening cysteine and the closing phenylalanine or tryptophan. D genes are given only for firm matches. Clone size, where shown, is once, few, many, or a class for clones that have expanded.

abundance	v_gene	d_gene	j_gene	CDR3aa	CDR3nt
NA	TRBV6-5	NA	TRBJ2-1	CASSYDRGNEQFF	TGTGCCAGCAGCTACGACCGGGGCAATGAGCAGTTCTTC
few	TRBV9	NA	TRBJ2-2	CASSVVVNTGELFF	TGTGCCAGCAGCGTAGTAGTTAACACCGGGGAGCTGTTTTTT
many	TRBV6-5	TRBD1	TRBJ1-4	CASSRQGVKKLFF	TGTGCCAGCAGTCGACAGGGGGTAAAAAAACTGTTTTTT
few	TRBV7-9	TRBD1	TRBJ2-7	CASSSNPGQGSYEQYF	TGTGCCAGCAGCTCGAACCCCGGACAGGGCTCCTACGAGCAGTACTTC
NA	TRBV4-1	NA	TRBJ2-4	CASSQDGASQLNQAKNIQYF	TGCGCCAGCAGCCAAGACGGAGCAAGCCAACTCAACCAAGCCAAAAACATTCAGTACTTC
once	TRBV30	NA	TRBJ1-6	CAWRGTVSPLHF	TGTGCCTGGAGAGGAACGGTTTCACCCCTCCACTTT
NA	TRBV27	NA	TRBJ2-2	CASSLRLTNTGELFF	TGTGCCAGCAGTCTCCGACTAACCAACACCGGGGAGCTGTTTTTT
NA	TRBV7-9	TRBD1	TRBJ1-3	CASSPAGGSGNTIYF	TGTGCCAGCAGCCCGGCAGGGGGCTCTGGAAACACCATATATTTT
NA	TRBV28	TRBD1	TRBJ1-1	CASSLPGTGDGNTEAFF	TGTGCCAGCAGTTTACCCGGGACAGGGGACGGGAACACTGAAGCTTTCTTT
few	TRBV7-3	NA	TRBJ2-2	CASSFGGNTGELFF	TGTGCCAGCAGCTTTGGGGGGAACACCGGGGAGCTGTTTTTT
NA	TRBV7-9	NA	TRBJ1-2	CASSNPGIRYGYTF	TGTGCCAGCAGCAACCCAGGGATACGATATGGCTACACCTTC
many	TRBV5-6	NA	TRBJ2-3	CASSLSGTDTQYF	TGTGCCAGCAGCTTATCGGGGACCGATACGCAGTATTTT
few	TRBV4-2	NA	TRBJ2-2	CASSQEGRGGGGELFF	TGTGCCAGCAGCCAAGAAGGGCGAGGGGGTGGCGGGGAGCTGTTTTTT
NA	TRBV6-5	NA	TRBJ2-5	CASRRWEQETQYF	TGTGCCAGCAGGAGGTGGGAACAAGAGACCCAGTACTTC
NA	TRBV7-2	NA	TRBJ1-2	CASSWISVPSTGDGYTF	TGTGCCAGCAGCTGGATTAGCGTCCCGAGCACGGGAGATGGCTACACCTTC
medium-sized	TRBV14	NA	TRBJ1-4	CASSQSQRGYEKLFF	TGTGCCAGCAGCCAATCTCAACGGGGCTATGAAAAACTGTTTTTT
few	TRBV7-9	NA	TRBJ1-1	CASSLAPNTEAFF	TGTGCCAGCAGCTTAGCGCCAAACACTGAAGCTTTCTTT
few	TRBV7-9	TRBD2	TRBJ2-3	CATQAASGYTDTQYF	TGTGCCACCCAGGCGGCTAGCGGGTACACAGATACGCAGTATTTT
NA	TRBV2	TRBD1	TRBJ1-1	CATGAGGHTEAFF	TGTGCCACCGGGGCAGGGGGGCACACTGAAGCTTTCTTT
NA	TRBV5-6	TRBD1	TRBJ2-1	CASSFARGREQFF	TGTGCCAGCAGCTTCGCGAGGGGGCGTGAGCAGTTCTTC
few	TRBV19	TRBD1	TRBJ1-2	CATIETGDHRYGYTF	TGTGCCACCATCGAAACAGGGGACCATCGCTATGGCTACACCTTC
NA	TRBV6-5	NA	TRBJ1-5	CASSYRPGGNQPQHF	TGTGCCAGCAGTTACCGGCCAGGTGGCAATCAGCCCCAGCATTTT
few	TRBV4-1	NA	TRBJ1-1	CASTRTSRDPGNTEAFF	TGCGCCAGCACTAGAACCTCGAGGGACCCGGGGAACACTGAAGCTTTCTTT
few	TRBV2	NA	TRBJ2-2	CASRGLANTGELFF	TGTGCCAGCAGGGGGTTGGCAAACACCGGGGAGCTGTTTTTT
few	TRBV11-2	TRBD2	TRBJ2-3	CASSLVVTGGTDTQYF	TGTGCCAGCAGCTTAGTTGTCACGGGAGGAACAGATACGCAGTATTTT
few	TRBV4-2	NA	TRBJ1-2	CASSQAFGNYGYTF	TGTGCCAGCAGCCAGGCTTTCGGTAACTATGGCTACACCTTC
NA	TRBV29-1	NA	TRBJ2-7	CSVGLVWEQYF	TGCAGCGTTGGGTTAGTCTGGGAGCAGTACTTC
NA	TRBV5-6	NA	TRBJ1-4	CASNLRGEKLFF	TGTGCCAGCAACCTCAGAGGTGAAAAACTGTTTTTT
many	TRBV7-2	TRBD1	TRBJ2-1	CASSSSGQGINEQFF	TGTGCCAGCAGCTCCTCGGGACAGGGGATCAATGAGCAGTTCTTC
few	TRBV28	TRBD1	TRBJ1-2	CAIATGEGANYGYTF	TGTGCCATCGCGACAGGGGAAGGGGCTAACTATGGCTACACCTTC
few	TRBV28	TRBD1	TRBJ2-3	CATQFPGGKADTQYF	TGTGCCACCCAGTTTCCAGGGGGCAAAGCAGATACGCAGTATTTT
NA	TRBV7-9	TRBD1	TRBJ1-5	CASSPTGDQPQHF	TGTGCCAGCAGCCCGACAGGGGACCAGCCCCAGCATTTT
many	TRBV5-6	TRBD1	TRBJ2-1	CASSPDRLPYNEQFF	TGTGCCAGCAGCCCGGACAGGCTCCCTTACAATGAGCAGTTCTTC
few	TRBV19	NA	TRBJ1-1	CASSIDQRDLNTEAFF	TGTGCCAGTAGTATAGATCAGAGAGACCTGAACACTGAAGCTTTCTTT
NA	TRBV2	NA	TRBJ2-5	CASSGGETQYF	TGTGCCAGCAGTGGTGGGGAGACCCAGTACTTC
few	TRBV10-3	TRBD2	TRBJ2-1	CAISPSGGESEQFF	TGTGCCATCAGTCCTTCCGGGGGGGAGTCTGAGCAGTTCTTC
many	TRBV10-3	NA	TRBJ2-7	CAISAPSSYEQYF	TGTGCCATCAGTGCACCAAGCTCCTACGAGCAGTACTTC
once	TRBV6-5	NA	TRBJ1-3	CASSYGVAGNTIYF	TGTGCCAGCAGTTACGGGGTAGCGGGAAACACCATATATTTT
few	TRBV28	NA	TRBJ1-6	CASSFRLGEGSPLHF	TGTGCCAGCAGTTTCCGCCTGGGGGAAGGTTCACCCCTCCACTTT